This TCR beta chain was found in a study of technical replicates of blood from a few donors. The method was immunoSEQ multiplex PCR; TCRdb's version includes in-frame clones alone and lacks a portion of them. The table lists tens of thousands of clones, roughly 90% of them singletons. The germline gives CDR1 SNHLY, CDR2 FYNNEI. The V gene lost 3 bases and the J gene lost 2 bases, with 11 bases spanning the gap. The CDR3 sequence is 14 residues long. This chain uses TRBV2 with TRBJ2-7; D unresolved. Sequencing input: T cells isolated from PBMCs. This sequence was found in a human donor in good health. The DNA for the CDR3 is TGTGCCAGCAGTGAGTTAAACAGACCCTACGAGCAGTACTTC. Translation gives CASSELNRPYEQYF.